The 5 T cell receptor beta chains listed next were all sequenced from one sample in a study of blood T cell repertoires in COVID-19. Sequenced by immunoSEQ multiplex PCR; TCRdb stores in-frame clones only, minus some. The sample comprises approximately 230,000 clones, about 91% of which are singletons, and 5% to 6.5% rests with the top ten. Input material: peripheral blood. These receptors came from a woman under 40 with COVID-19, enrolled during active disease.

The V call is TRBV7-9, the J call TRBJ2-7; 10 nucleotides align to TRBD2. After removal of 4 bases from V and 7 bases from J, the junction contained 22 bases not matched to a gene. The CDR3 runs to 19 residues. CDR1 is SEHNR, CDR2 FQNEAQ, per germline (reference sequence). Written as DNA, the CDR3 is TGTGCCAGCAGCTCGACTAGCGGGCCTGGCGGAGATACCTTTAGAGAGCAGTACGTC. Protein sequence: CASSSTSGPGGDTFREQYV.

V usage is TRBV12-3 or TRBV12-4 and J usage is TRBJ2-3; D is perhaps TRBD2 (7 bases). The CDR3 consists of 13 residues. The V end lost 6 bases, the J end lost 6 bases, and 13 bases lay between the germline ends. CDR3 in DNA: TGTGCCAGCAGCCCGGGGGGCCGGGATACGCAGTATTTT. This codes for CASSPGGRDTQYF.

CDR3 bases: TGTGCCACCCATCCGGGGCGGGAGAAAAACACAGATACGCAGTATTTT. Its protein product is CATHPGREKNTDTQYF. J is TRBJ2-3 and V is TRBV10-3, with 7 bases identical to TRBD2. The germline CDR1 and CDR2 sequences are ENHRY and SYGVKD. This CDR3 is 16 amino acids long. With V trimmed by 10 bases and J by 2 bases, 15 bases remained unmatched.

The chain combines TRBV11-2 with TRBJ2-7; the match to TRBD1 covers 8 bases. Germline-derived CDR1 and CDR2 are SGHAT and FQNNGV. After removal of 2 bases from V and 6 bases from J, the junction contained 3 bases not matched to a gene. This CDR3 is 13 amino acids long. The chain's CDR3 is CASSLHRGAEQYF. The CDR3, as DNA: TGTGCCAGCAGCTTACACAGGGGGGCCGAGCAGTACTTC.

This chain connects TRBV18 to TRBJ1-1; D might be TRBD1 (6 bases). The V gene lost 2 bases and the J gene lost 4 bases, with 11 bases spanning the gap. The CDR3 runs 14 residues. CDR1 and CDR2 (germline): KGHSH, LQKENI. CDR3 nucleotides: TGTGCCAGCTCACCAGCCACAGGGCGCACTGAAGCTTTCTTT. Amino acid sequence: CASSPATGRTEAFF. Full variable domain (missing parts from reference TRBV18 and TRBJ1-1): NAGVMQNPRHLVRRRGQEARLRCSPMKGHSHVYWYRQLPEEGLKFMVYLQKENIIDESGMPKERFSAEFPKEGPSILRIQQVVRGDSAAYFCASSPATGRTEAFFGQGTRLTVV.